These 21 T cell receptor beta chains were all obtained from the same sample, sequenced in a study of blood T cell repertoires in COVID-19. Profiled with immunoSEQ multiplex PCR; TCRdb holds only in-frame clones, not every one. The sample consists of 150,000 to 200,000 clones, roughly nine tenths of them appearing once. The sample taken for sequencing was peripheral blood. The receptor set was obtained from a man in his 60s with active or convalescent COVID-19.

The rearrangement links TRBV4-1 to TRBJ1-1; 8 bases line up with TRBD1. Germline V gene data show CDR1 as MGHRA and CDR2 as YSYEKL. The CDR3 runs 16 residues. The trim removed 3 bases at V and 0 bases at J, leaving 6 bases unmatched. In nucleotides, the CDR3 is TGCGCCAGCAGCCAGGGACAGGTAGTACTGAACACTGAAGCTTTCTTT. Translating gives CASSQGQVVLNTEAFF.

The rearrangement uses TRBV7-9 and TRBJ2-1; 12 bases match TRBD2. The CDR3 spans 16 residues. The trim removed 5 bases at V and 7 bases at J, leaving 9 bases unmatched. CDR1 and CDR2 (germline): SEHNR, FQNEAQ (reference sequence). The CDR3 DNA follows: TGTGCCAGCAGCCCTCCTAGCGGGAGGGCCAAAAATGAGCAGTTCTTC. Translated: CASSPPSGRAKNEQFF.

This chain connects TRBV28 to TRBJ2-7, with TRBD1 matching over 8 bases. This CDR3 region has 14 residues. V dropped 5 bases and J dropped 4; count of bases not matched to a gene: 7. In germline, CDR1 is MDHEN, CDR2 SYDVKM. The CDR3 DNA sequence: TGTGCCAGCAGTCGGACAGGGTCGGGATACGAGCAGTACTTC. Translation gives CASSRTGSGYEQYF.

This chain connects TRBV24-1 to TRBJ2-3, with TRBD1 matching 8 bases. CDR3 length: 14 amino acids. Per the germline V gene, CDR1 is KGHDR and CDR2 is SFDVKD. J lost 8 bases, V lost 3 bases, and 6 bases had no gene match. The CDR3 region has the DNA TGTGCCACCAGTGATGGCAGGGGGCTTTTTACGCAGTATTTT. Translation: CATSDGRGLFTQYF.

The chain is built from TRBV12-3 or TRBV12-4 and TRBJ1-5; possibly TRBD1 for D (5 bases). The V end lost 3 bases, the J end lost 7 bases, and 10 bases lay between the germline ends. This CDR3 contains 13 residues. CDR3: CASSLQGRQPQHF. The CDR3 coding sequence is TGTGCCAGCAGTTTGCAGGGTCGACAGCCCCAGCATTTT.

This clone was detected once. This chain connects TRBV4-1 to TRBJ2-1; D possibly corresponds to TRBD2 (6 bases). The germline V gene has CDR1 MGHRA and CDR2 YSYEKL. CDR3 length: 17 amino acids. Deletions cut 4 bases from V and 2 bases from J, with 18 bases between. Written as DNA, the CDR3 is TGCGCCAGCAGCCCCACCGGGGGAGGCCGTCCCTACAATGAGCAGTTCTTC. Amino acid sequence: CASSPTGGGRPYNEQFF.

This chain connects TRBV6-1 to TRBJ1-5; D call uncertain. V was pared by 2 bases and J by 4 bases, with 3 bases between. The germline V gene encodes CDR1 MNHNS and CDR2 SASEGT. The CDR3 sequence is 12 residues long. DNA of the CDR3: TGTGCCAGCAGTGAACTTAATCAGCCCCAGCATTTT. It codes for CASSELNQPQHF.

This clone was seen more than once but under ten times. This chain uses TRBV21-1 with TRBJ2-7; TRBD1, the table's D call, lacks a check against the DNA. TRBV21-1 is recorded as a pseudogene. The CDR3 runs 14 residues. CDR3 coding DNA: TGTGCCAGCAGCAAAATCCCAGGTCCCTACGAGCAGTACTTC. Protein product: CASSKIPGPYEQYF.

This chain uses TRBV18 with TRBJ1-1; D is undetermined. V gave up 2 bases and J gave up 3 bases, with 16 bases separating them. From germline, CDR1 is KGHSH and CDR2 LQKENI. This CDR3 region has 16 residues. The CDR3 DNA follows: TGTGCCAGCTCACCAAATCGTCCCCGGCAGGACACTGAAGCTTTCTTT. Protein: CASSPNRPRQDTEAFF.

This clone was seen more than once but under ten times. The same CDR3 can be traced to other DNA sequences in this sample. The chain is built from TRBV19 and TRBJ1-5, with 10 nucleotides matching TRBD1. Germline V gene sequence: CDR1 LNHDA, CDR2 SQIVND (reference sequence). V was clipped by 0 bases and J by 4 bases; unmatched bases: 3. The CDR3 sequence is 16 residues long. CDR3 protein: CASSIEGQGGNQPQHF. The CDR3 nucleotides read TGTGCCAGTAGTATAGAAGGACAGGGGGGAAATCAGCCCCAGCATTTT. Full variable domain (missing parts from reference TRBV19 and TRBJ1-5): DGGITQSPKYLFRKEGQNVTLSCEQNLNHDAMYWYRQDPGQGLRLIYYSQIVNDFQKGDIAEGYSVSREKKESFPLTVTSAQKNPTAFYLCASSIEGQGGNQPQHFGDGTRLSIL.

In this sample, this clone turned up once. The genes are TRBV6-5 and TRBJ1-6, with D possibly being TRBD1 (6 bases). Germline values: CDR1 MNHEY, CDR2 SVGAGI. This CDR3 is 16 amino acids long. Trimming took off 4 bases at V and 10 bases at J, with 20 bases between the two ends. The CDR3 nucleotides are TGTGCCAGCAGTTTGAAGAATACCAGGGGTCGATCACCCCTCCACTTT. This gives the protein CASSLKNTRGRSPLHF.

The CDR3 coding sequence is TGTGCCACCAGCAGATTACAGGGGGATTTCAGGCTAGCCAAAAACATTCAGTACTTC. Translating gives CATSRLQGDFRLAKNIQYF. The chain employs TRBV15 and TRBJ2-4; 8 bases align to TRBD1. The CDR3 loop spans 19 amino acids. After removal of 2 bases from V and 0 bases from J, the junction contained 12 bases not matched to a gene. Germline-derived CDR1 and CDR2 are LNHNV and YYDKDF (reference sequence).

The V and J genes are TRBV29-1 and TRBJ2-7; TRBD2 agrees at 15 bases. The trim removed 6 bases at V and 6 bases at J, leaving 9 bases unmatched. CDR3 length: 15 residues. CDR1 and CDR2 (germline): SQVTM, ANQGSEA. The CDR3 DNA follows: TGCAGCGTCGTTCCCCGGACTAGCGGGAGGGGCGAGCAGTACTTC. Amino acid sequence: CSVVPRTSGRGEQYF.

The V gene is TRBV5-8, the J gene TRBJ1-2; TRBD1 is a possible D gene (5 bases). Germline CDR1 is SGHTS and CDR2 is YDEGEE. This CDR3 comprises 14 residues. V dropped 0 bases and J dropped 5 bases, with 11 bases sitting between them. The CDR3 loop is CASSLVWGRYGYTF. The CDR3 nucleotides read TGTGCCAGCAGCTTGGTGTGGGGGAGGTATGGCTACACCTTC.

The CDR3 region is CASSLGDRSITDTQYF. CDR3 in DNA: TGTGCCAGCAGCTTAGGGGACAGAAGCATCACAGATACGCAGTATTTT. The chain employs TRBV5-8 and TRBJ2-3, with TRBD1 matching over 7 bases. CDR3 length: 16 amino acids. V gave up 2 bases and J gave up 2 bases; unmatched junction bases: 8. From germline, CDR1 is SGHTS and CDR2 YDEGEE. Based on the CDR3 plus reference TRBV5-8 and TRBJ2-3, the full variable domain is EAGVTQSPTHLIKTRGQQATLRCSPISGHTSVYWYQQALGLGLQFLLWYDEGEERNRGNFPPRFSGRQFPNYSSELNVNALELEDSALYLCASSLGDRSITDTQYFGPGTRLTVL.

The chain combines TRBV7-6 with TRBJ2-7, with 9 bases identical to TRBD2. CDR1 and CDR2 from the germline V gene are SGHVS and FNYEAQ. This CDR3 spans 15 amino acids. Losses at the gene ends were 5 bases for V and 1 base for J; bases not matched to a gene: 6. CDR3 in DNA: TGTGCCAGCAGCCCCAGCGGGGGGCCATCCTACGAGCAGTACTTC. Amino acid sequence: CASSPSGGPSYEQYF.

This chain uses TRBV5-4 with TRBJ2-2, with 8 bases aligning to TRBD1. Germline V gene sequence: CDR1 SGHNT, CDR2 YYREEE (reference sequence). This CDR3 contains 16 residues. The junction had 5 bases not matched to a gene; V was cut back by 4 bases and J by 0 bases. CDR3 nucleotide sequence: TGTGCCAGCAGCATATCGACAGGGGCGAACACCGGGGAGCTGTTTTTT. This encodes CASSISTGANTGELFF.

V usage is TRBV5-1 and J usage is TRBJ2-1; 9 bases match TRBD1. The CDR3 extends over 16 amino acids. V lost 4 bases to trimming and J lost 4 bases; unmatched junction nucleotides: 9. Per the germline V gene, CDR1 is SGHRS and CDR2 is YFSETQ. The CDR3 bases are TGCGCCAGCAGCCTAACCCGGGACAGGGTTTACAATGAGCAGTTCTTC. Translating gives CASSLTRDRVYNEQFF.

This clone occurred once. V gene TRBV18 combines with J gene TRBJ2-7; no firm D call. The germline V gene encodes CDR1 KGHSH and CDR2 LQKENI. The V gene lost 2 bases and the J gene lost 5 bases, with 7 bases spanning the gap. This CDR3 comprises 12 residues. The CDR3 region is CASSPRSDEQYF. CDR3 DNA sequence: TGTGCCAGCTCACCAAGGAGCGACGAGCAGTACTTC. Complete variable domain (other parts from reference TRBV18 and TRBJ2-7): NAGVMQNPRHLVRRRGQEARLRCSPMKGHSHVYWYRQLPEEGLKFMVYLQKENIIDESGMPKERFSAEFPKEGPSILRIQQVVRGDSAAYFCASSPRSDEQYFGPGTRLTVT.

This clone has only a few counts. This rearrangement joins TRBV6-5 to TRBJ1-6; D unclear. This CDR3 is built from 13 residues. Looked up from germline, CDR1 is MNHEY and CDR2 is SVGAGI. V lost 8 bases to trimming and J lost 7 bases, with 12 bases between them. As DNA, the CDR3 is TGTGCCAGCGACTGGCAGCAAAATTCACCCCTCCACTTT. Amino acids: CASDWQQNSPLHF.

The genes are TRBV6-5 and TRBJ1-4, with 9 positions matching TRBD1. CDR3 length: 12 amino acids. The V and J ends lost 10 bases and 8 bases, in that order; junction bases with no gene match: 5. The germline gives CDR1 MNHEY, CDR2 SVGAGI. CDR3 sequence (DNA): TGTGCCACCGGACAGGGGAGGGAAAAACTGTTTTTT. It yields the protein CATGQGREKLFF.